This TCR beta chain was captured in a study of lymphopenia after photon versus proton radiotherapy. General study points: Better survival with proton therapy was suggested as possible, not demonstrated. After the lymphocyte nadir, photon-treated repertoires showed oligoclonal expansion, especially of CD8+ Temra cells.

A note on this clone: As yet, its antigen is unknown.

The germline V and J ends were trimmed by 5 bases and 9 bases, with 11 bases remaining between them. The CDR3 has 12 residues. Germline V gives CDR1 SGHVS, CDR2 FNYEAQ. Using immunoSEQ multiplex PCR, the repertoire was profiled, and TCRdb retains in-frame clones only, with some absent. The data show around 160,000 clones, around 85% seen once. The TCR was taken from a man aged 50 to 60 with gastric cancer. Source: peripheral blood, taken from a patient treated with photon-based radiotherapy. This chain connects TRBV7-6 to TRBJ2-1; D gene ambiguous. The CDR3 reads CASSRDDGEQFF. The CDR3 DNA reads TGTGCCAGCAGCCGAGACGACGGTGAGCAGTTCTTC.